Below, 12 T cell receptor beta chains from the same sample are listed, as sequenced in a study of radiotherapy plus CTLA-4 blockade in lung cancer. Profiled with immunoSEQ multiplex PCR; TCRdb holds only in-frame clones, not every one. Of under 35,000 clones in the sample, roughly three quarters were seen once. This material consisted of peripheral blood, taken from a patient treated with radiotherapy plus ipilimumab. These receptors all come from a human donor with non-small cell lung cancer whose response to radiotherapy plus ipilimumab could not be evaluated.

Regarding this clone: The sample has other DNA sequences that encode this CDR3 too. This sequence joins TRBV6-5 and TRBJ1-6; D uncertain. Trimming removed 0 bases at V and 5 bases at J, with 8 bases between. Germline V gene data show CDR1 as MNHEY and CDR2 as SVGAGI. This CDR3 comprises 15 residues. The DNA for the CDR3 is TGTGCCAGCAGTTACTCCGGCAGGAATAATTCACCCCTCCACTTT. The encoded protein is CASSYSGRNNSPLHF.

The rearrangement uses TRBV9 and TRBJ2-7; 8 bases are shared with TRBD1. Germline CDR1 is SGDLS and CDR2 is YYNGEE. This CDR3 spans 13 amino acids. Losses at the gene ends were 4 bases for V and 6 bases for J; bases not matched to a gene: 6. The CDR3 region has the DNA TGTGCCAGCAGCACTGGGGACAGGCGCGAGCAGTACTTC. Its protein product is CASSTGDRREQYF.

The table lists this clone with a count of one. V and J are TRBV7-2 and TRBJ1-4; 9 bases line up with TRBD1. The germline V gene encodes CDR1 SGHTA and CDR2 FQGNSA. The CDR3 has 14 residues. Trimming removed 5 bases from V and 4 bases from J; junction bases left unmatched: 2. The CDR3 DNA reads as TGTGCCAGCAGCAGGGACAGGGTTAATGAAAAACTGTTTTTT. This encodes CASSRDRVNEKLFF.

V gene TRBV10-3 combines with J gene TRBJ2-1, with TRBD2 as a possible D gene (7 bases). Germline V lookup: CDR1 ENHRY, CDR2 SYGVKD. The V end lost 8 bases, the J end lost 2 bases, and 13 bases lay between the germline ends. The length of the CDR3 is 14 residues. The CDR3 is CAIGGGLTYNEQFF. In DNA, the CDR3 is TGTGCCATCGGGGGGGGCCTCACCTACAATGAGCAGTTCTTC.

The V call is TRBV2, the J call TRBJ2-3, with 7 bases aligning to TRBD1. CDR3 size: 14 residues. Losses at the gene ends were 6 bases for V and 0 bases for J; bases not matched to a gene: 3. Germline loops: CDR1 SNHLY, CDR2 FYNNEI. The CDR3: CASRQDRSTDTQYF. CDR3 bases: TGTGCCAGCAGGCAGGACAGGAGCACAGATACGCAGTATTTT.

The chain recombines TRBV11-2 with TRBJ2-7; TRBD1 aligns across 8 bases. In germline, CDR1 is SGHAT, CDR2 FQNNGV. With 1 base clipped from V and 3 bases from J, the junction kept 2 bases outside the gene matches. This CDR3 region has 14 residues. The CDR3 DNA reads as TGTGCCAGCAGCTTAGGACAGGGGCTCTACGAGCAGTACTTC. Translated, it gives CASSLGQGLYEQYF.

The chain is built from TRBV6-5 and TRBJ1-2; D is uncertain. This CDR3 has 14 amino acids. Per germline, CDR1 MNHEY and CDR2 SVGAGI. V dropped 6 bases and J dropped 4 bases, with 15 bases sitting between them. CDR3 protein: CASRTFGLVYGYTF. As DNA, the CDR3 is TGTGCCAGCAGGACTTTCGGACTGGTCTATGGCTACACCTTC.

J is TRBJ2-7 and V is TRBV11-2, with D maybe TRBD2 (6 bases). Germline CDR1 is SGHAT and CDR2 is FQNNGV. The CDR3 totals 14 residues. V was shortened by 3 bases and J by 11 bases, with 20 bases between the two germline ends. The CDR3 DNA reads as TGTGCCAGCAGCTTTAACACACTAACAGGAGGGGAGTACTTC. Translated, it gives CASSFNTLTGGEYF.

The chain joins TRBV7-3 to TRBJ2-2; 7 bases are shared with TRBD2. CDR3 size: 14 residues. Germline trimming cut 3 bases from V and 5 bases from J; bases unmatched to any gene: 3. Germline V gene lookup returns CDR1 SGHTA and CDR2 FQGTGA. DNA for the CDR3: TGTGCCAGCAGCTTCACGGGGGGAACCGGGGAGCTGTTTTTT. This sequence encodes CASSFTGGTGELFF. The full variable domain, in which reference TRBV7-3 and TRBJ2-2 provide the parts outside the CDR3, is GAGVSQTPSNKVTEKGKYVELRCDPISGHTALYWYRQSLGQGPEFLIYFQGTGAADDSGLPNDRFFAVRPEGSVSTLKIQRTERGDSAVYLCASSFTGGTGELFFGEGSRLTVL.

The V call is TRBV19, the J call TRBJ2-3; tentatively, D is TRBD1 (6 bases). The ends were cut back, 4 bases at V and 1 base at J, with 12 bases in the middle. Germline CDR1 LNHDA, CDR2 SQIVND (reference sequence). This CDR3 spans 15 amino acids. CDR3 nucleotide sequence: TGTGCCAGTAGTACCATCAGGGGTGGCACAGATACGCAGTATTTT. Its translation is CASSTIRGGTDTQYF.

The rearrangement joins TRBV19 to TRBJ2-1; 8 positions agree with TRBD2. The trim removed 6 bases at V and 4 bases at J, leaving 8 bases unmatched. The CDR3 has 15 amino acids. Germline CDR1 and CDR2: LNHDA and SQIVND (reference sequence). The CDR3 DNA reads TGTGCCAGTAGCCCATCCTCGGGGGGGTACAATGAGCAGTTCTTC. It specifies CASSPSSGGYNEQFF.

Only one count was recorded for this clone. V is TRBV5-4 and J is TRBJ2-3; weak D call: TRBD2 (5 bases). The CDR3 extends over 14 amino acids. V lost 2 bases, J lost 4 bases, and 11 bases lay in between. Germline CDR1 and CDR2: SGHNT and YYREEE (reference sequence). The CDR3 spells CASSLKEGADTQYF. The DNA of the CDR3 is TGTGCCAGCAGCTTAAAAGAGGGAGCAGATACGCAGTATTTT.